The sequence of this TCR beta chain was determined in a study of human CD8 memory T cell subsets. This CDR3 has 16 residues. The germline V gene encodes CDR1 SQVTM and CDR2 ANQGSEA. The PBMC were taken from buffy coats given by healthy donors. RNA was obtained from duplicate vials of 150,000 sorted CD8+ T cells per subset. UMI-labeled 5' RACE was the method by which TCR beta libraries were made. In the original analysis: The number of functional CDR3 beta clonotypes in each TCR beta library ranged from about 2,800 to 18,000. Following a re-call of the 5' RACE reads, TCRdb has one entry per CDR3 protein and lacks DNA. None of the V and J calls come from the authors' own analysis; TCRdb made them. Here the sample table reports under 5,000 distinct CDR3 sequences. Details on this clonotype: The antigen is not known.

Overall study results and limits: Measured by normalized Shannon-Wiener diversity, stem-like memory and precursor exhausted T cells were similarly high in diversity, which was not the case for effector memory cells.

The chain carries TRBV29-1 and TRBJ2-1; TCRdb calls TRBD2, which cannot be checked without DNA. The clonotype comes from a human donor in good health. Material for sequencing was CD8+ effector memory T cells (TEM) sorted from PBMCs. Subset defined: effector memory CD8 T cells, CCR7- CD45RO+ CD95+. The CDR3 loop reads CSVLPLLAGAVNEQFF.